A single sample is the source of the 4 T cell receptor beta chains below, sequenced in a study of blood T cell repertoires in COVID-19. Generated by immunoSEQ multiplex PCR, the TCRdb table keeps only in-frame clones and is missing some. In the table there are some 100,000 clones, 88% of which are singletons. Sequencing was performed on peripheral blood. These receptors originate from a woman older than 75 with active COVID-19.

This chain connects TRBV5-1 to TRBJ2-4; 14 bases agree with TRBD2. The germline V gene has CDR1 SGHRS and CDR2 YFSETQ. Losses at the gene ends were 3 bases for V and 11 bases for J; bases not matched to a gene: 7. The CDR3 covers 15 residues. This CDR3 reads CASSWGLAGDELQYF. For the CDR3, the DNA is TGCGCCAGCAGCTGGGGACTAGCGGGAGATGAGCTTCAGTACTTC.

The V and J genes are TRBV19 and TRBJ1-2, with 9 bases aligning to TRBD1. The CDR3 contains 15 residues. CDR1 and CDR2 from the germline V gene are LNHDA and SQIVND (reference sequence). V lost 1 base, J lost 3 bases, and 3 bases stayed unmatched. The CDR3 protein is CASSIAWTGDYGYTF. CDR3 nucleotide sequence: TGTGCCAGTAGTATAGCCTGGACAGGGGACTATGGCTACACCTTC.

This rearrangement joins TRBV5-1 to TRBJ2-5, with D maybe TRBD1 (5 bases). Germline V gene data show CDR1 as SGHRS and CDR2 as YFSETQ. V gave up 0 bases and J gave up 5 bases, with 5 bases separating them. The CDR3 is made up of 12 amino acids. The DNA of the CDR3 is TGCGCCAGCAGCTTGGAGGGGGAGACCCAGTACTTC. Its translation: CASSLEGETQYF.

The chain couples TRBV7-9 to TRBJ2-3; a possible D gene is TRBD2 (6 bases). CDR3 length equals 14 residues. Germline CDR1 and CDR2: SEHNR and FQNEAQ (reference sequence). V lost 2 bases and J lost 4, with 10 bases in between. CDR3 in amino acids: CASSLRRESDTQYF. Here the CDR3 DNA reads TGTGCCAGCAGCTTAAGGCGGGAATCAGATACGCAGTATTTT.